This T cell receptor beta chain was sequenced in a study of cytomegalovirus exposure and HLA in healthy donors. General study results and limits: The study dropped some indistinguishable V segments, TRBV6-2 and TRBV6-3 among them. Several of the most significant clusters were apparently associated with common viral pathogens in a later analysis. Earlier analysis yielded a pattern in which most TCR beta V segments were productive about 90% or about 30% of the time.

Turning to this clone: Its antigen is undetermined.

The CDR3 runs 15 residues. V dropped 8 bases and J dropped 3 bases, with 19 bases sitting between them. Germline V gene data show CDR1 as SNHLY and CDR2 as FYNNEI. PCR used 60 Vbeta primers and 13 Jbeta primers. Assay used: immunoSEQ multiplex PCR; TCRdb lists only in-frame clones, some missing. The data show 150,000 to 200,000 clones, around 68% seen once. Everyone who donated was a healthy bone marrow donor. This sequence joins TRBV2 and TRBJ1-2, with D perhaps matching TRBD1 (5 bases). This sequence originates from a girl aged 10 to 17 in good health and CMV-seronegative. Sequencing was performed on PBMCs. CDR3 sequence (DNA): TGTGCCAGCCCCCCACGTATTTCAGGGTACTATGGCTACACCTTC. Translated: CASPPRISGYYGYTF.